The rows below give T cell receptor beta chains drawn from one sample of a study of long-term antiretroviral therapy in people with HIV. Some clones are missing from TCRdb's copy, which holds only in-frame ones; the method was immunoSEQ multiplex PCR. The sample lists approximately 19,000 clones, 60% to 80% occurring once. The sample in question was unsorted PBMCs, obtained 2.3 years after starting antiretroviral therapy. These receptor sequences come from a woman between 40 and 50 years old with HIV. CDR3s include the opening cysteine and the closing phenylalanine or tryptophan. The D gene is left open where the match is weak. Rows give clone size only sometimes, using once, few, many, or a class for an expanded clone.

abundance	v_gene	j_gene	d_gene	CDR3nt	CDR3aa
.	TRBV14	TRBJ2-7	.	TGTGCCAGCAGCCAAGCAACAGGTCTCTCCTACGAGCAGTACTTC	CASSQATGLSYEQYF
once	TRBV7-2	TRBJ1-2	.	TGTGCCAGCAGTCCCGGGGGGGGTCGTGGCTACACCTTC	CASSPGGGRGYTF
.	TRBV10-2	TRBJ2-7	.	TGCGCCAGCAGTAAGGGACAAGGCTACGAGCAGTACTTC	CASSKGQGYEQYF
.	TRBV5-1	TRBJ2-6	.	TGCGCCAGCAGCTTGGGTCCGGCCGGGGCCAACGTCCTGACTTTC	CASSLGPAGANVLTF
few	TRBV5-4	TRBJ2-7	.	TGTGCCAGCAGCTGGGACAATGCTTGGGAGCAGTACTTC	CASSWDNAWEQYF
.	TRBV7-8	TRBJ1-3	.	TGTGCCAGCAGCTTAGTGTCGATACTCGCGCAATCTGGAAACACCATATATTTT	CASSLVSILAQSGNTIYF
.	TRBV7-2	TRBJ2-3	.	TGTGCCAGCCTCACCACAAACACAGATACGCAGTATTTT	CASLTTNTDTQYF
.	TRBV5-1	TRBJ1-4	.	TGCGCCAGCAGCTTGGCTAGGGGAGCTAATGAAAAACTGTTTTTT	CASSLARGANEKLFF
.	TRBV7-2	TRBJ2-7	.	TGTGCCAGCAGCCCCAACTCCTACGAGCAGTACTTC	CASSPNSYEQYF
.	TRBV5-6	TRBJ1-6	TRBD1	TGTGCCAGCAGCCCCCAAAACCGGGACAGGAATAATTCACCCCTCCACTTT	CASSPQNRDRNNSPLHF
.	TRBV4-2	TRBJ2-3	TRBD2	TGTGCCAGCAGGCAAAGCGGGATTAGCACAGATACGCAGTATTTT	CASRQSGISTDTQYF
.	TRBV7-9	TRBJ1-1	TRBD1	TGTGCCAGCAGCTTGGCAGGACAGGGTGACGCTTTCTTT	CASSLAGQGDAFF
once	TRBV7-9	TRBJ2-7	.	TGTGCCAGCGGGATGGGCTACGAGCAGTACTTC	CASGMGYEQYF
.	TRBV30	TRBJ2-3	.	TGTGCCTGGAGTGTACTCTTTGATACGCAGTATTTT	CAWSVLFDTQYF
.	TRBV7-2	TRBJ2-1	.	TGTGCCAGCAGCTCTTCCGAAAATAGCCTCTTTGGCAATGAGCAGTTCTTC	CASSSSENSLFGNEQFF
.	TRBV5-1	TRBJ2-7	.	TGCGCCAGCAGCTTGTATAGGACACCTTTTTCCTACGAGCAGTACTTC	CASSLYRTPFSYEQYF
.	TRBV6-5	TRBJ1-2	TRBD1	TGTGCCAGCAAGGACAGGTCGGGTAGTCTCTATGGCTACACCTTC	CASKDRSGSLYGYTF
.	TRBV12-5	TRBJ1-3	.	TGTGCTAGTGGGTCAGGGAGCTCTGGAAACACCATATATTTT	CASGSGSSGNTIYF
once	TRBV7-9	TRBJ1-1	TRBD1	TGTGCCAGCAGCTTATCTCGGACAGGATGGGGGACTGAAGCTTTCTTT	CASSLSRTGWGTEAFF
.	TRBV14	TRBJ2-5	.	TGTGCCAGCAGCCAAACAGGGTTAGGGGGCCAAGAGACCCAGTACTTC	CASSQTGLGGQETQYF
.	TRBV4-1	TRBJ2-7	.	TGCGCCAGCAGCCAAGAGCCAAGCTCCTACGAGCAGTACTTC	CASSQEPSSYEQYF
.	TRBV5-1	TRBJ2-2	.	TGCGCCAGCAGCTTGGACAGTTTCACCGGGGAGCTGTTTTTT	CASSLDSFTGELFF
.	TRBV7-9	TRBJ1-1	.	TGTGCCAGCAGCTTGTTGGGGGAGAGCACTGAAGCTTTCTTT	CASSLLGESTEAFF
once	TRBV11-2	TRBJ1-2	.	TGTGCCAGCAGCTTACCTCGGGGCTATGGCTACACCTTC	CASSLPRGYGYTF
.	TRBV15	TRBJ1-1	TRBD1	TGTGCCACCAGCAGGCAAGACAGGGAATGGACTGAAGCTTTCTTT	CATSRQDREWTEAFF
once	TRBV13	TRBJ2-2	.	TGTGCCAGCAGTTGGGACACTTACACCGGGGAGCTGTTTTTT	CASSWDTYTGELFF
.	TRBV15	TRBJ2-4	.	TGTGCCACCAGCACTTGGGCGGGGGCCAAAAACATTCAGTACTTC	CATSTWAGAKNIQYF
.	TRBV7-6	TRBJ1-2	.	TGTGCCAGCTCCTTGGACGGCGGGAGTGGCTACACCTTC	CASSLDGGSGYTF
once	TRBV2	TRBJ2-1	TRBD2	TGTGCCAGCAGTGAAGCCTTTGGACTAGCGGGTCCCAATGAGCAGTTCTTC	CASSEAFGLAGPNEQFF
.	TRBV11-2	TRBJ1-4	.	TGTGCCAGCACCCTTATACCGGGGGAAAAACTGTTTTTT	CASTLIPGEKLFF
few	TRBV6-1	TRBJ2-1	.	TGTGCCAGCAGTACGGGGGTAGCGAGGTACAATGAGCAGTTCTTC	CASSTGVARYNEQFF
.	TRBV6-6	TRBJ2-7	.	TGTGCCAGCAGTTTACCGGGACGGACCTCCGAGCAGTACTTC	CASSLPGRTSEQYF
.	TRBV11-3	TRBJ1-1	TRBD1	TGTGCCAGCAGCCGTGGGGACAGTGAAGCTTTCTTT	CASSRGDSEAFF
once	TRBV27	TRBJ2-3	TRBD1	TGTGCCAGCAGTTTTCAGGACAGGGGTACAGATACGCAGTATTTT	CASSFQDRGTDTQYF
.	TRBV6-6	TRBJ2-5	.	TGTGCCAGCAGTTACGTGGGCGCAGGCGTGGAGACCCAGTACTTC	CASSYVGAGVETQYF
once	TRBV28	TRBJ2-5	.	TGTGCCAGCAGTTTAACCCTCGGGGCAGAGACCCAGTACTTC	CASSLTLGAETQYF
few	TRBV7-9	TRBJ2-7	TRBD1	TGTGCCAGCAGCTTAACAGGGGTCAACTACGAGCAGTACTTC	CASSLTGVNYEQYF
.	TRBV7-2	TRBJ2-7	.	TGTGCCAGCAGCTTAGCGCCGGCTATCTACGAGCAGTACTTC	CASSLAPAIYEQYF
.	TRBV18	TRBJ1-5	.	TGTGCCAGCTCACCAGTCCGGGAACGGGTTACTAGCAATCAGCCCCAGCATTTT	CASSPVRERVTSNQPQHF
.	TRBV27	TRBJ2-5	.	TGTGCCAGCAGTTCGAGGGAAACCCAGTACTTC	CASSSRETQYF
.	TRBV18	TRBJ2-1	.	TGTGCCAGCTTCTGGGGCAATGAGCAGTTCTTC	CASFWGNEQFF
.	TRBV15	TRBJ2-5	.	TGTGCCACCAGCATGGACAGCTTCCAAGAGACCCAGTACTTC	CATSMDSFQETQYF
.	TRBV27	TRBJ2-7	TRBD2	TGTGCCAGCAAGGCGGGGGAATCCTACGAGCAGTACTTC	CASKAGESYEQYF
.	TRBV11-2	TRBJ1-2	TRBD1	TGTGCCAGCAGCTTAGATAGCCAGGGGGCTCGAGGCTACACCTTC	CASSLDSQGARGYTF
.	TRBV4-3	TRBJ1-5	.	TGCGCCAGCAGCCAAGATAGGGCAGGGTACCGGCCCCAGCATTTT	CASSQDRAGYRPQHF